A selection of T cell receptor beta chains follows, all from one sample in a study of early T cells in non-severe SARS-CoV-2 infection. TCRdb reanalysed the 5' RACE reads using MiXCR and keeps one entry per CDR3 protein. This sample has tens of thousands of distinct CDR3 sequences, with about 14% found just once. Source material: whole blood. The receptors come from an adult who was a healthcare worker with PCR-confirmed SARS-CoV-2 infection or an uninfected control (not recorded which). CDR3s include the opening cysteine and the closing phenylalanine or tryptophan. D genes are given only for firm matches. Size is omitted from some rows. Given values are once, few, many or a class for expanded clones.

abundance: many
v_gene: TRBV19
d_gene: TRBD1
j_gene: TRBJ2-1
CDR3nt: TGTGCCAGTAGTCCTAGGAGGGACAGGGGGGACAATGAGCAGTTCTTC
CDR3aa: CASSPRRDRGDNEQFF

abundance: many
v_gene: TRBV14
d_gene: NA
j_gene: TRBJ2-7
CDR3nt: TGTGCCAGCAGCCAAGCCCCAGGGAAAGGGCCGTACGAGCAGTACTTC
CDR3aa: CASSQAPGKGPYEQYF

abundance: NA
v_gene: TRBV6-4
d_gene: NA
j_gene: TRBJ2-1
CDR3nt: TGTGCCAGCAGTGACCTCCCCTGGGGTACCTACAATGAGCAGTTCTTC
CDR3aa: CASSDLPWGTYNEQFF

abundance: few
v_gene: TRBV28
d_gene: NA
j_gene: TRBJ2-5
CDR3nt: TGTGCCAGCAGGCATGGGTTCGAGACCCAGTACTTC
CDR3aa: CASRHGFETQYF

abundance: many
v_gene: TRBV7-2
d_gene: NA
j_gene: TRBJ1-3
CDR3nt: TGTGCCAGCAGCTTAGTTGAGGGAAGCGGAAACACCATATATTTT
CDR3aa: CASSLVEGSGNTIYF

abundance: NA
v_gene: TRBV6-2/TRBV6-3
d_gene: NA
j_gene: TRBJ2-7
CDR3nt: TGTGCCAGCAGTTTCGACAGAACCTACGAGCAGTACTTC
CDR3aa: CASSFDRTYEQYF

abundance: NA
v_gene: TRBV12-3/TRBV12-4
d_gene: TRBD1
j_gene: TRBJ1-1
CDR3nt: TGTGCCAGCAGTCTTTGGGACAGCAACACTGAAGCTTTCTTT
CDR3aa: CASSLWDSNTEAFF

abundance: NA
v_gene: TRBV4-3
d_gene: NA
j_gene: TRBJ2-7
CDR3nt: TGCGCCAGCAGCCAAGCCCGGACAAAATCCTACGAGCAGTACTTC
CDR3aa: CASSQARTKSYEQYF

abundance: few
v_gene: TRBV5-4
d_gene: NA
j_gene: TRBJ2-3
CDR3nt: TGTGCCAGCAGGTCGACGGGGTTTGATACGCAGTATTTT
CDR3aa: CASRSTGFDTQYF

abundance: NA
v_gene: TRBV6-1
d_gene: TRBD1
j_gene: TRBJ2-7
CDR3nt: TGTGCCAGCAGCCCAGGGACAGCTGCCTCCTACGAGCAGTACTTC
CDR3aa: CASSPGTAASYEQYF

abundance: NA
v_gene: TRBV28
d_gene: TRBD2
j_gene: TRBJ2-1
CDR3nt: TGTGCCAGCAGTTTACCTAGCGGGGTCGATGAGCAGTTCTTC
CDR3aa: CASSLPSGVDEQFF

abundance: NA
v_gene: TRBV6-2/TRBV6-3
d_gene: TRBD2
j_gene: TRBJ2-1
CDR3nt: TGTGCCAGCACCGTCCTAGCGGGGACGGGTGAGCAGTTCTTC
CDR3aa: CASTVLAGTGEQFF

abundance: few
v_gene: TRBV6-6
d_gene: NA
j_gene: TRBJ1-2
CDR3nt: TGTGCCAGCAGCCTACAGGAAGCTAACTATGGCTACACCTTC
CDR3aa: CASSLQEANYGYTF

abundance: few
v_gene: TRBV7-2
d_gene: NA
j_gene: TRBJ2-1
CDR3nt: TGTGCCAGCAGCTTAGGAGGGGTGAACAATGAGCAGTTCTTC
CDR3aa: CASSLGGVNNEQFF

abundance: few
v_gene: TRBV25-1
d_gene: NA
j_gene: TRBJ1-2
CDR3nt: TGTGCCAGCAGTGGGGATGGCTACACCTTC
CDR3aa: CASSGDGYTF

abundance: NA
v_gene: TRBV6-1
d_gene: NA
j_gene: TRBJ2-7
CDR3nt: TGTGCCAGCAGTGGAACCGCGCGCTACGAGCAGTACTTC
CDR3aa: CASSGTARYEQYF

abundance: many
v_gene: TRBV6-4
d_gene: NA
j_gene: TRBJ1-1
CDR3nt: TGTGCCAGCAGGCGCAGGGAGAACACTGAAGCTTTCTTT
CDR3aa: CASRRRENTEAFF

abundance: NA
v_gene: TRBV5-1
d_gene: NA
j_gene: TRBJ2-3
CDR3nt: TGCGCCAGCAGCTTGGATCTGGAATTAGATACGCAGTATTTT
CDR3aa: CASSLDLELDTQYF

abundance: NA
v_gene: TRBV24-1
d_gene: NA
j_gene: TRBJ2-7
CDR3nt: TGTGCCACCAGTGATTTGGGGAACGAGCAGTACTTC
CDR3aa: CATSDLGNEQYF

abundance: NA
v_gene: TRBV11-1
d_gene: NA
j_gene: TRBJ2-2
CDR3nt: TGTGCCAGCAGCCCGAGATCTAACACCGGGGAGCTGTTTTTT
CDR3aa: CASSPRSNTGELFF

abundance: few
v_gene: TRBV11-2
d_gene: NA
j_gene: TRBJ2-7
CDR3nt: TGTGCCAGCAGCTTAGAGGCTGGTCTTCTCGGGGGCGAGCAGTACTTC
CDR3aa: CASSLEAGLLGGEQYF

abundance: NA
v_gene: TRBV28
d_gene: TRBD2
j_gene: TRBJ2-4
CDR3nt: TGTGCCAGCAGTTTAATACTAGCGGGGGCGGGAATTCAGTACTTC
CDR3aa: CASSLILAGAGIQYF

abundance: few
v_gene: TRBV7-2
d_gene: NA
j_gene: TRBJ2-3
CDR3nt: TGTGCCAGCAGCTGGGGGGGCGGCATAGATACGCAGTATTTT
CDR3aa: CASSWGGGIDTQYF

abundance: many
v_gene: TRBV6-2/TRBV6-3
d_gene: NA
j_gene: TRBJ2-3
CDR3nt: TGTGCCAGCAGCACTCCGGGACGCCGGGTAGGGAATACGCAGTATTTT
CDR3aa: CASSTPGRRVGNTQYF

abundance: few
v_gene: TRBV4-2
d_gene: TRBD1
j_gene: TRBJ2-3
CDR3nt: TGTGCCAGCAGCCAGACAGGGAATTCGGCAGATACGCAGTATTTT
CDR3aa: CASSQTGNSADTQYF